A single sample gave rise to the 30 T cell receptor beta chains below, sequenced in a study of blood T cell repertoires in COVID-19. The data were produced by immunoSEQ multiplex PCR, yet TCRdb's version contains in-frame clones alone and is incomplete. Here the sample spans over 250,000 clones, 83% being singletons. Sequenced input: peripheral blood. The origin of the receptors is a woman aged 45-65 years who had recovered from COVID-19.

The chain combines TRBV3-1 (or the pseudogene TRBV3-2) with TRBJ1-2, with D perhaps matching TRBD1 (6 bases). Trimming stripped 4 bases from V and 3 bases from J, with 9 bases between. This CDR3 is 13 amino acids long. The germline V gene encodes CDR1 LGHDT and CDR2 YNNKEL (reference sequence). The CDR3 sequence is CASSPPGDYGYTF. CDR3 nucleotides: TGTGCCAGCAGCCCCCCAGGGGACTATGGCTACACCTTC.

The V and J genes are TRBV28 and TRBJ2-7; the match to TRBD1 covers 8 bases. Looked up from germline, CDR1 is MDHEN and CDR2 is SYDVKM. The CDR3 has 14 amino acids. With V trimmed by 7 bases and J by 2 bases, 7 bases remained unmatched. CDR3 nucleotide sequence: TGTGCCAGCACCCTCGACAGGGGCCCCTACGAGCAGTACTTC. As protein: CASTLDRGPYEQYF.

V is TRBV4-3 and J is TRBJ1-6; D is undetermined. Germline V gene lookup returns CDR1 LGHNA and CDR2 YSLEER. V was cut by 1 base and J by 5 bases, with 12 bases left in between. The CDR3 contains 16 residues. CDR3 nucleotides: TGCGCCAGCAGCCAAGTATGGGGAGACAATAATTCACCCCTCCACTTT. It encodes CASSQVWGDNNSPLHF.

This clone was observed a few times. The rearrangement links TRBV4-2 to TRBJ2-1; 10 nucleotides align to TRBD2. This CDR3 comprises 18 residues. The V and J ends lost 2 bases and 3 bases, in that order; junction bases with no gene match: 10. Germline CDR1 and CDR2: LGHNA and YNFKEQ. The CDR3 here is CASSQPSGSSGDYNEQFF. As DNA, the CDR3 is TGTGCCAGCAGCCAACCTAGCGGGAGTTCTGGGGACTACAATGAGCAGTTCTTC.

V is TRBV7-9 and J is TRBJ1-6; TRBD1 matches at 11 bases. The V and J ends lost 5 bases and 15 bases, in that order; junction bases with no gene match: 18. Germline V gives CDR1 SEHNR, CDR2 FQNEAQ (reference sequence). CDR3 length equals 17 residues. CDR3 amino acids: CASSQGIGVGTGGDLHF. CDR3 nucleotide sequence: TGTGCCAGCAGCCAAGGGATCGGGGTCGGGACAGGGGGAGACCTCCACTTT.

The chain links TRBV6-2 or TRBV6-3 to TRBJ2-5; 7 positions agree with TRBD1. The length of the CDR3 is 16 residues. CDR1 and CDR2 from the germline V gene are MNHEY and SVGEGT. With V trimmed by 2 bases and J by 5 bases, 11 bases remained unmatched. In DNA form, the CDR3 reads TGTGCCAGCAGTTACCCTACAGGGGCGCCCACGGAGACCCAGTACTTC. This codes for CASSYPTGAPTETQYF.

The chain couples TRBV7-8 to TRBJ2-2; D remains ambiguous. Germline-derived CDR1 and CDR2 are SGHVS and FQNEAQ. The V gene lost 5 bases and the J gene lost 10 bases, with 11 bases spanning the gap. The CDR3 runs to 12 residues. CDR3 residues: CASSEYQAELFF. In nucleotides, the CDR3 is TGTGCCAGCAGCGAGTATCAGGCGGAGCTGTTTTTT. The full variable domain, its missing parts supplied by reference TRBV7-8 and TRBJ2-2, is GAGVSQSPRYKVAKRGQDVALRCDPISGHVSLFWYQQALGQGPEFLTYFQNEAQLDKSGLPSDRFFAERPEGSVSTLKIQRTQQEDSAVYLCASSEYQAELFFGEGSRLTVL.

The rearrangement links TRBV2 to TRBJ2-1; 7 bases are shared with TRBD1. The junction had 2 bases not matched to a gene; V was cut back by 3 bases and J by 6 bases. Germline V gives CDR1 SNHLY, CDR2 FYNNEI. The CDR3 sequence is 13 residues long. The CDR3 reads CASSDSGGNEQFF. As DNA, the CDR3 is TGTGCCAGCAGTGATTCAGGGGGCAATGAGCAGTTCTTC.

The chain links TRBV2 to TRBJ2-5, with D maybe TRBD1 (5 bases). The CDR3 consists of 13 residues. V lost 11 bases to trimming and J lost 3 bases, with 16 bases between them. CDR1 SNHLY and CDR2 FYNNEI come from the germline V gene. The CDR3 loop reads CASGREVKETQYF. As DNA, the CDR3 is TGTGCCTCCGGCAGGGAAGTAAAAGAGACCCAGTACTTC.

This clone was seen a few times. The V and J genes are TRBV27 and TRBJ1-2, with a possible D match to TRBD1 (5 bases). Trimming cost V 8 bases and J 3 bases, with 16 bases left between them. The CDR3 sequence is 14 residues long. Germline V gene lookup returns CDR1 MNHEY and CDR2 SMNVEV (reference sequence). The DNA of the CDR3 is TGTGCCAGCCGCCCGAAGTGGGGGGACTATGGCTACACCTTC. Protein product: CASRPKWGDYGYTF.

CDR3 in amino acids: CATARTAVNQPQHF. DNA of the CDR3: TGTGCCACCGCCCGGACAGCTGTAAATCAGCCCCAGCATTTT. The chain links TRBV28 to TRBJ1-5; TRBD1 might be the D (6 bases). The CDR3 is 14 residues long. Trimming took 10 bases from V and 4 from J, leaving 17 bases between them. CDR1 and CDR2 (germline): MDHEN, SYDVKM.

This clone has only one observation. The rearrangement joins TRBV28 to TRBJ2-5, with D perhaps matching TRBD1 (6 bases). Germline assignment: CDR1 MDHEN and CDR2 SYDVKM. Trimming stripped 5 bases from V and 5 bases from J, with 15 bases between. The CDR3 loop spans 14 amino acids. CDR3 in amino acids: CASSQRTEEETQYF. CDR3 DNA sequence: TGTGCCAGCAGTCAGCGGACAGAGGAGGAGACCCAGTACTTC.

The genes are TRBV3-1 (or the pseudogene TRBV3-2) and TRBJ1-1; TRBD1 aligns across 7 bases. Losses at the gene ends were 6 bases for V and 7 bases for J; bases not matched to a gene: 5. The CDR3 loop spans 12 amino acids. Germline V lookup: CDR1 LGHDT, CDR2 YNNKEL (reference sequence). CDR3 bases: TGTGCCAGCAGTTTCGACAGGGTTGAAGCTTTCTTT. Translated, it gives CASSFDRVEAFF.

The chain is built from TRBV7-9 and TRBJ2-2, with 7 bases that match TRBD2. The CDR3 is 15 amino acids. In germline, CDR1 is SEHNR, CDR2 FQNEAQ (reference sequence). Trimming took 4 bases from V and 4 from J; bases not matched to a gene: 6. The CDR3: CASSSAGLFTGELFF. The CDR3, as DNA: TGTGCCAGCAGCTCAGCGGGACTCTTCACCGGGGAGCTGTTTTTT.

This chain uses TRBV6-2 or TRBV6-3 with TRBJ2-3; 13 bases match TRBD2. The V gene end was trimmed by 5 bases and the J gene end by 6 bases; junction bases not matched to a gene: 11. The CDR3 totals 17 residues. Germline V lookup: CDR1 MNHEY, CDR2 SVGEGT. The CDR3 bases are TGTGCCAGCAGTCCCTGGACTAGCGGGAGAGCTTCGGATACGCAGTATTTT. It codes for CASSPWTSGRASDTQYF.

This clone has more than one count but fewer than ten. J is TRBJ1-2 and V is TRBV3-1 (or the pseudogene TRBV3-2), with D perhaps matching TRBD1 (6 bases). V was cut by 1 base and J by 7 bases, with 10 bases left in between. The germline V gene has CDR1 LGHDT and CDR2 YNNKEL (reference sequence). The CDR3 sequence is 13 residues long. DNA of the CDR3: TGTGCCAGCAGCCAAGGGACAGCCGGTGGCTACACCTTC. Residues: CASSQGTAGGYTF.

V is TRBV5-5 and J is TRBJ2-7, with D perhaps TRBD1 (5 bases). CDR1 is SGHKS, CDR2 YYEKEE, per germline (reference sequence). The CDR3 extends over 16 amino acids. V dropped 0 bases and J dropped 3 bases, with 16 bases sitting between them. The DNA for the CDR3 is TGTGCCAGCAGCTTGGAGGGCAGGGTTGGAATCTACGAGCAGTACTTC. It encodes CASSLEGRVGIYEQYF.

This rearrangement joins TRBV13 to TRBJ2-1; D perhaps matches TRBD2 (6 bases). The CDR3 has 19 amino acids. V lost 4 bases and J 1 base, leaving 23 bases between the germline ends. The germline CDR1 and CDR2 sequences are PRHDT and FYEKMQ (reference sequence). CDR3 nucleotides: TGTGCCAGCAGCTCGCTCCGGGCGGCGGGGTCGGCATCCTACAATGAGCAGTTCTTC. Translation gives CASSSLRAAGSASYNEQFF. The variable domain in full, with the rest retrieved from reference TRBV13 and TRBJ2-1, is AAGVIQSPRHLIKEKRETATLKCYPIPRHDTVYWYQQGPGQDPQFLISFYEKMQSDKGSIPDRFSAQQFSDYHSELNMSSLELGDSALYFCASSSLRAAGSASYNEQFFGPGTRLTVL.

The V call is TRBV7-8, the J call TRBJ1-1; D gene unclear. CDR3 size: 16 residues. Looked up from germline, CDR1 is SGHVS and CDR2 is FQNEAQ. The germline V and J ends were trimmed by 4 bases and 5 bases, with 20 bases remaining between them. The DNA for the CDR3 is TGTGCCAGCAGCTCATCTATAGTACGGAGAGGGACTGAAGCTTTCTTT. Amino acids: CASSSSIVRRGTEAFF.

V usage is TRBV7-3 and J usage is TRBJ2-3, with 10 bases identical to TRBD2. V lost 0 bases, J lost 4 bases, and 10 bases stayed unmatched. Germline lookup yields CDR1 SGHTA and CDR2 FQGTGA. This CDR3 is 18 amino acids long. The CDR3 DNA sequence: TGTGCCAGCAGCTTAACGCCCCAGCGGGGGGGCGGTCCAGATACGCAGTATTTT. It translates to CASSLTPQRGGGPDTQYF.

The CDR3 DNA follows: TGTGCCAGTAGTATCATCGGGGGGGGTTATGAAAAACTGTTTTTT. It is translated as CASSIIGGGYEKLFF. The V call is TRBV19, the J call TRBJ1-4, with a possible D match to TRBD1 (5 bases). Germline CDR1 reads LNHDA; CDR2 reads SQIVND (reference sequence). Between the trimmed V and J ends, which lost 3 bases and 6 bases, there was a span of 14 bases. This CDR3 comprises 15 residues.

The chain uses TRBV4-2 and TRBJ1-2; 9 nucleotides match TRBD1. The CDR3 loop spans 16 amino acids. Trimming at V came to 3 bases and at J to 5 bases, leaving 10 bases not matched to a gene. Per germline, CDR1 LGHNA and CDR2 YNFKEQ. For the CDR3, the DNA is TGTGCCAGCAGCCAGGCGGGACAGGGCCCTGGGTATGGCTACACCTTC. This encodes CASSQAGQGPGYGYTF.

The chain couples TRBV7-9 to TRBJ1-2, with no clear D. V was pared by 1 base and J by 8 bases, with 8 bases between. This CDR3 is 12 amino acids long. Germline CDR1 and CDR2: SEHNR and FQNEAQ (reference sequence). CDR3: CASSLVSGGYTF. CDR3 bases: TGTGCCAGCAGCTTAGTGTCGGGGGGCTACACCTTC.

The chain joins TRBV7-2 to TRBJ2-6; unclear D gene. The CDR3 length is 14 residues. V was pared by 7 bases and J by 0 bases, with 7 bases between. In germline, CDR1 is SGHTA, CDR2 FQGNSA. CDR3 amino acids: CASTRSSGANVLTF. The CDR3 DNA is TGTGCCAGCACCCGTAGCTCTGGGGCCAACGTCCTGACTTTC.

The CDR3 here is CASSIGTGNYEQYF. In nucleotides, the CDR3 is TGTGCCAGCAGTATCGGGACAGGTAACTACGAGCAGTACTTC. This sequence joins TRBV6-5 and TRBJ2-7, with 8 bases matching TRBD1. CDR1 and CDR2 (germline): MNHEY, SVGAGI. This CDR3 spans 14 amino acids. Trimming at V came to 5 bases and at J to 3 bases, leaving 6 bases not matched to a gene.

This chain links TRBV19 with TRBJ2-1; D not certain. The CDR3 contains 15 residues. Germline CDR1 is LNHDA and CDR2 is SQIVND (reference sequence). Trimming removed 2 bases from V and 6 bases from J, with 14 bases in between. The CDR3: CASSIRALSLNEQFF. The CDR3 nucleotides are TGTGCCAGTAGTATACGAGCCCTATCTCTCAATGAGCAGTTCTTC.

A few counts support this clone. J is TRBJ1-2 and V is TRBV7-9; 8 bases are shared with TRBD1. Trimming at V came to 5 bases and at J to 4 bases, leaving 9 bases not matched to a gene. This CDR3 contains 15 residues. Germline V gene lookup returns CDR1 SEHNR and CDR2 FQNEAQ (reference sequence). This chain's CDR3 is CASSPGRGQGYGYTF. The CDR3 bases are TGTGCCAGCAGCCCAGGCAGGGGGCAAGGCTATGGCTACACCTTC. Full variable domain (outside the CDR3, taken from reference TRBV7-9 and TRBJ1-2): DTGVSQNPRHKITKRGQNVTFRCDPISEHNRLYWYRQTLGQGPEFLTYFQNEAQLEKSRLLSDRFSAERPKGSFSTLEIQRTEQGDSAMYLCASSPGRGQGYGYTFGSGTRLTVV.

Turning to this clone: The sample holds other DNA sequences that translate to the same CDR3. This chain connects TRBV6-2 or TRBV6-3 to TRBJ2-5, with D possibly being TRBD2 (6 bases). This CDR3 contains 15 residues. Germline loops: CDR1 MNHEY, CDR2 SVGEGT. Trimming pared 2 bases from V and 2 bases from J, leaving 12 bases between. CDR3 sequence: CASSYGAGRQETQYF. In DNA form, the CDR3 reads TGTGCCAGCAGTTACGGGGCGGGGCGGCAAGAGACCCAGTACTTC.

The J gene is TRBJ2-1, the V gene TRBV18; D might be TRBD1 (6 bases). V lost 0 bases to trimming and J lost 3 bases, with 12 bases between them. CDR3 size: 16 residues. The germline V gene has CDR1 KGHSH and CDR2 LQKENI. This CDR3 is CASSPPNREGYNEQFF. The CDR3 DNA reads TGTGCCAGCTCACCACCGAACAGGGAAGGCTACAATGAGCAGTTCTTC.

The chain uses TRBV5-1 and TRBJ1-1; D gene ambiguous. The CDR3 has 13 residues. CDR1 SGHRS and CDR2 YFSETQ come from the germline V gene. The V and J ends lost 0 bases and 4 bases respectively, with 7 bases between them. The CDR3: CASSLVGLTEAFF. CDR3 nucleotide sequence: TGCGCCAGCAGCTTGGTCGGTCTCACTGAAGCTTTCTTT.